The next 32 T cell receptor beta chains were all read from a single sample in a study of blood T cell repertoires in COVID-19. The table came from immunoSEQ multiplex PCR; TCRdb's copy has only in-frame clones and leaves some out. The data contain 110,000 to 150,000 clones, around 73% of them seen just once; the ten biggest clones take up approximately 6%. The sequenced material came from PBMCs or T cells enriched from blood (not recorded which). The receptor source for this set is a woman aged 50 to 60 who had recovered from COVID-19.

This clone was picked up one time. CDR3 DNA: TGTGCCAGCAGCCCCTACGGTAGCGGGGGGGGCACAGATACGCAGTATTTT. It yields the protein CASSPYGSGGGTDTQYF. The J gene is TRBJ2-3, the V gene TRBV11-3; 11 nucleotides match TRBD2. Germline CDR1 reads SGHNT; CDR2 reads YENEEA. V lost 5 bases to trimming and J lost 1 base; unmatched junction nucleotides: 8. The CDR3 totals 17 residues.

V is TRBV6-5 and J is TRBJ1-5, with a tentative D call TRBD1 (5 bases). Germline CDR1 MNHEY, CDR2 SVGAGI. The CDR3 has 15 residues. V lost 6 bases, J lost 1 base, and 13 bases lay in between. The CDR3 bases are TGTGCCAGCAGACCCCAGGGTTGGAGCAATCAGCCCCAGCATTTT. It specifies CASRPQGWSNQPQHF.

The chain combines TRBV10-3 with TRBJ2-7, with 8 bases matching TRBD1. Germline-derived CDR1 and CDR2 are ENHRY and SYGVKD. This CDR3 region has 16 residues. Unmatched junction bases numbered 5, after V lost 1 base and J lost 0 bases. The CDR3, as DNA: TGTGCCATCAGTGAGTTCCAGGGGGCCAGCTCCTACGAGCAGTACTTC. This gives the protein CAISEFQGASSYEQYF.

The CDR3 loop reads CASSTPLVANTEAFF. CDR3 sequence (DNA): TGTGCCAGCAGTACCCCGTTGGTGGCGAACACTGAAGCTTTCTTT. This rearrangement joins TRBV28 to TRBJ1-1, with no clear D. The CDR3 spans 15 residues. Trimming pared 5 bases from V and 1 base from J, leaving 14 bases between. The germline V gene has CDR1 MDHEN and CDR2 SYDVKM.

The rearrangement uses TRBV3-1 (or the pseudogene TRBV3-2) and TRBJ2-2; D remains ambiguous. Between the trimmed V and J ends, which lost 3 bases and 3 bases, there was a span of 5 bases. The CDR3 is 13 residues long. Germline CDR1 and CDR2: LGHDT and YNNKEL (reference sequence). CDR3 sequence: CASSQIDTGELFF. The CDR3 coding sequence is TGTGCCAGCAGCCAGATAGACACCGGGGAGCTGTTTTTT.

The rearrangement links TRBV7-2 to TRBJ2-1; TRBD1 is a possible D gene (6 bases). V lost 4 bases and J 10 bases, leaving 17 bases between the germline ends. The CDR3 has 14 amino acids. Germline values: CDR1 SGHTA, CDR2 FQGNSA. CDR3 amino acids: CASSSTDSFEEQFF. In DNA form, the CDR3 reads TGTGCCAGCAGCTCTACGGACAGTTTTGAAGAGCAGTTCTTC.

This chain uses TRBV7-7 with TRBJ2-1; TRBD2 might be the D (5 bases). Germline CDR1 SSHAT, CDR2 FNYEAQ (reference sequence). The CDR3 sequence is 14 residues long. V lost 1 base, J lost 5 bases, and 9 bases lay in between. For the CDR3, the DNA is TGTGCCAGCAGCTTAGTTCCGGGGAACAATGAGCAGTTCTTC. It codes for CASSLVPGNNEQFF.

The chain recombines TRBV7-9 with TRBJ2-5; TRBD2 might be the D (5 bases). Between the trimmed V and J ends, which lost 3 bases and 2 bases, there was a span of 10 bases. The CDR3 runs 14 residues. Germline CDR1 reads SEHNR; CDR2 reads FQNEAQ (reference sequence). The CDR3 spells CASSFVTGQETQYF. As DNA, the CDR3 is TGTGCCAGCAGCTTTGTCACGGGACAAGAGACCCAGTACTTC.

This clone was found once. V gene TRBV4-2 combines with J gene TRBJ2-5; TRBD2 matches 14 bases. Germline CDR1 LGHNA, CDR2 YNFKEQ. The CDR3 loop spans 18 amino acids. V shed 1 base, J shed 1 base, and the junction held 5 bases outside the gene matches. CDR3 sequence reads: CASSQGTSGGTFQETQYF. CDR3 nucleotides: TGTGCCAGCAGCCAAGGGACTAGCGGGGGGACCTTCCAAGAGACCCAGTACTTC.

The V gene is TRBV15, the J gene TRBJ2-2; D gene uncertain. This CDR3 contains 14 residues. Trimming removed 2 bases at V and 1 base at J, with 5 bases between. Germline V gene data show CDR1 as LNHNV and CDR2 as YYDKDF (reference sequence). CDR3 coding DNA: TGTGCCACCAGCAGAACTCTGAACACCGGGGAGCTGTTTTTT. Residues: CATSRTLNTGELFF.

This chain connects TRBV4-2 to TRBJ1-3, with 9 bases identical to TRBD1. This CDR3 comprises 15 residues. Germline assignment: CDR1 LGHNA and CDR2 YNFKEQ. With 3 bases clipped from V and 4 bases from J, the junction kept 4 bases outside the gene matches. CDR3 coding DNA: TGTGCCAGCAGCCAGCTAGGGACAGGGGGAAACACCATATATTTT. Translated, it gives CASSQLGTGGNTIYF.

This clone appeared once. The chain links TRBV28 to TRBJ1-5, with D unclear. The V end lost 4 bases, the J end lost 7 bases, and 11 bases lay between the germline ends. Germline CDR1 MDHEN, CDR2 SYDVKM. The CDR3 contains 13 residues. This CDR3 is CASSYLDGQPQHF. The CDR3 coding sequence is TGTGCCAGCAGTTACCTCGACGGGCAGCCCCAGCATTTT. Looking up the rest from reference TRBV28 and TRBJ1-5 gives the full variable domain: DVKVTQSSRYLVKRTGEKVFLECVQDMDHENMFWYRQDPGLGLRLIYFSYDVKMKEKGDIPEGYSVSREKKERFSLILESASTNQTSMYLCASSYLDGQPQHFGDGTRLSIL.

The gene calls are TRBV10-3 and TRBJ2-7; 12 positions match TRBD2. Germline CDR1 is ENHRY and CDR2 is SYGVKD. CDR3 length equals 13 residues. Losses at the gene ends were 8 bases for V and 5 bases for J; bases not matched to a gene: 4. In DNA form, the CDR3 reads TGTGCCATCGGTCCTAGCGGGGGGGACGAGCAGTACTTC. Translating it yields CAIGPSGGDEQYF.

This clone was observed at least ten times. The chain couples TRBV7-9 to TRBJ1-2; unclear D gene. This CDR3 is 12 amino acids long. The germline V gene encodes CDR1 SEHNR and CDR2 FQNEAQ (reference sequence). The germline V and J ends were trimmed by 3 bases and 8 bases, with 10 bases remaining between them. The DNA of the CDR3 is TGTGCCAGCAGCTTCCTCCAGCGGGGCTACACCTTC. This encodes CASSFLQRGYTF. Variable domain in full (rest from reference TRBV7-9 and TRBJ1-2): DTGVSQNPRHKITKRGQNVTFRCDPISEHNRLYWYRQTLGQGPEFLTYFQNEAQLEKSRLLSDRFSAERPKGSFSTLEIQRTEQGDSAMYLCASSFLQRGYTFGSGTRLTVV.

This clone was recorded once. CDR3 bases: TGTGCCAGCAGCGCGACAGAAAACTATGGCTACACCTTC. Translation gives CASSATENYGYTF. V and J are TRBV2 and TRBJ1-2; the D gene is possibly TRBD1 (5 bases). CDR3 size: 13 residues. Trimming removed 6 bases at V and 2 bases at J, with 10 bases between. Per germline, CDR1 SNHLY and CDR2 FYNNEI.

The CDR3 DNA sequence: TGTGCCAGCAGCTTTTCCACAGGGGGAGGAAACACCATATATTTT. The encoded protein is CASSFSTGGGNTIYF. The rearrangement links TRBV7-2 to TRBJ1-3, with 8 bases identical to TRBD1. The V gene end was trimmed by 3 bases and the J gene end by 4 bases; junction bases not matched to a gene: 5. CDR3 length: 15 amino acids. Germline V gene lookup returns CDR1 SGHTA and CDR2 FQGNSA.

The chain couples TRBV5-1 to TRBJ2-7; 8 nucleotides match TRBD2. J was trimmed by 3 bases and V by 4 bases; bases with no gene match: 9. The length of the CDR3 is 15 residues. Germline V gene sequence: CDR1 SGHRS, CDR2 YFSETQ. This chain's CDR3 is CASSTHSGNYYEQYF. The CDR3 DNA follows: TGCGCCAGCAGCACACATAGCGGGAACTACTACGAGCAGTACTTC.

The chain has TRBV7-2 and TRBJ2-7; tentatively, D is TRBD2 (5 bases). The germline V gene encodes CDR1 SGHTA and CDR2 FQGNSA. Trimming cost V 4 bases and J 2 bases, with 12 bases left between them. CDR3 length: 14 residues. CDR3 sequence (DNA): TGTGCCAGCAGCTCCGCGGGCGGCACCTACGAGCAGTACTTC. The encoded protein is CASSSAGGTYEQYF.

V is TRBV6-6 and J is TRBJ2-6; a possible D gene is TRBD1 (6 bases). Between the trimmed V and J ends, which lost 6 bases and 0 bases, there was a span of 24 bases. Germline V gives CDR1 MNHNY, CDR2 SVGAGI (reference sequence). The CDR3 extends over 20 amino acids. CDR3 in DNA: TGTGCCAGCAGCGCCCCCACCCAGGGGCAAGCTAGCTCTGGGGCCAACGTCCTGACTTTC. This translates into CASSAPTQGQASSGANVLTF.

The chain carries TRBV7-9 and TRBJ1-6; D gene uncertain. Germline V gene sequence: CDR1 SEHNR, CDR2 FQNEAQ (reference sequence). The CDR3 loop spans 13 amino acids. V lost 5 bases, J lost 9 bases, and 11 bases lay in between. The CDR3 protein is CASSPTQSSPLHF. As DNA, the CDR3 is TGTGCCAGCAGCCCAACCCAGTCTTCACCCCTCCACTTT.

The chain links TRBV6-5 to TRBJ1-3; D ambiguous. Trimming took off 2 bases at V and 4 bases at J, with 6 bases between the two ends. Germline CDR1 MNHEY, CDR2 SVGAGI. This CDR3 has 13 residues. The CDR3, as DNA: TGTGCCAGCAGTTACAGGAGCGGAAACACCATATATTTT. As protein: CASSYRSGNTIYF.

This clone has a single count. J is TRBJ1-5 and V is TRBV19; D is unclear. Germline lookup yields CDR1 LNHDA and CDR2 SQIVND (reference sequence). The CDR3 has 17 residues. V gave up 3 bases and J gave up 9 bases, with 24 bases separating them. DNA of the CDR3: TGTGCCAGTAGTATCCGCGTGGACGCCTGGTCCCGGGGGCCCCAGCATTTT. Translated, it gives CASSIRVDAWSRGPQHF. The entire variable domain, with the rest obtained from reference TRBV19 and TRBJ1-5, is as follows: DGGITQSPKYLFRKEGQNVTLSCEQNLNHDAMYWYRQDPGQGLRLIYYSQIVNDFQKGDIAEGYSVSREKKESFPLTVTSAQKNPTAFYLCASSIRVDAWSRGPQHFGDGTRLSIL.

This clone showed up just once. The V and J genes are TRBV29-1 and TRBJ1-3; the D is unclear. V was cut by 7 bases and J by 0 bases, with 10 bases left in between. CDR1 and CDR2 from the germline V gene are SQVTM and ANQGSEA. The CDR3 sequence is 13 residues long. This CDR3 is CSASRDSGNTIYF. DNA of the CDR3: TGCAGCGCCTCCCGGGACTCTGGAAACACCATATATTTT.

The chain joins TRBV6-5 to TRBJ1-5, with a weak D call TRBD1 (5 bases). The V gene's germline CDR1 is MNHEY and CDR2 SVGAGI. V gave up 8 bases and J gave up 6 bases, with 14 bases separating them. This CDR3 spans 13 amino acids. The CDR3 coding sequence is TGTGCCAGCGGCGGAGACAGTGTTCAGCCCCAGCATTTT. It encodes CASGGDSVQPQHF.

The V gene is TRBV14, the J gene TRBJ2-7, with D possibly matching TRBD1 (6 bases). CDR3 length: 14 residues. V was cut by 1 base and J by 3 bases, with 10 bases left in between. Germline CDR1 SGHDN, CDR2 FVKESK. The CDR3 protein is CASSQGGPFYEQYF. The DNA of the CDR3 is TGTGCCAGCAGCCAAGGGGGGCCTTTCTACGAGCAGTACTTC.

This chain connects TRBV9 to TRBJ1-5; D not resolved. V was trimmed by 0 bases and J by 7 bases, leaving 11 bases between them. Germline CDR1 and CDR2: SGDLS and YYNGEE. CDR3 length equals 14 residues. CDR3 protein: CASSVDTGPQPQHF. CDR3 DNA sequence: TGTGCCAGCAGCGTAGATACGGGTCCGCAGCCCCAGCATTTT.

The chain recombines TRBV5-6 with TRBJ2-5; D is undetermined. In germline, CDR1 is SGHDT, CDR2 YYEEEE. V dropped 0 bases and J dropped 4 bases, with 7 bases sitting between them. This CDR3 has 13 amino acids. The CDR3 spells CASSLVDLETQYF. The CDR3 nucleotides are TGTGCCAGCAGCTTGGTAGATCTAGAGACCCAGTACTTC.

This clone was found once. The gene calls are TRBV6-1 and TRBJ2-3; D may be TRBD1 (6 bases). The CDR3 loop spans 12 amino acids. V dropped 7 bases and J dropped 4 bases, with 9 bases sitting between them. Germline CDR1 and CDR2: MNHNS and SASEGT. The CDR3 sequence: CASTQGPDTQYF. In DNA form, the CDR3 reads TGTGCCAGCACCCAGGGGCCAGATACGCAGTATTTT.

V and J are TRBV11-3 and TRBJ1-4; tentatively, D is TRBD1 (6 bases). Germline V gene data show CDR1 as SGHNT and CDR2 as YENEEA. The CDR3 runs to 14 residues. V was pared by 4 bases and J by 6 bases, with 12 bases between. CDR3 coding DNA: TGTGCCAGCAGCTCCCGACAGGATGATGAAAAACTGTTTTTT. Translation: CASSSRQDDEKLFF.

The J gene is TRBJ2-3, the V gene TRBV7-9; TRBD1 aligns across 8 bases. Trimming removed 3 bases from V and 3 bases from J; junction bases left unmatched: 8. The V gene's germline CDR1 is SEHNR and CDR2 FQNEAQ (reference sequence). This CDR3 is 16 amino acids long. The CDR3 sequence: CASSFPRGLGTDTQYF. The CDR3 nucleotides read TGTGCCAGCAGCTTCCCCAGGGGGCTAGGGACAGATACGCAGTATTTT. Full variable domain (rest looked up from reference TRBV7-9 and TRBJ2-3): DTGVSQNPRHKITKRGQNVTFRCDPISEHNRLYWYRQTLGQGPEFLTYFQNEAQLEKSRLLSDRFSAERPKGSFSTLEIQRTEQGDSAMYLCASSFPRGLGTDTQYFGPGTRLTVL.

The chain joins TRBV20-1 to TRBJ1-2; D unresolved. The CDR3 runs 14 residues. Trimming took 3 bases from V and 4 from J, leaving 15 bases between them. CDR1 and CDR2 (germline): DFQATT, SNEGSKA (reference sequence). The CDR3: CSASLISGGYGYTF. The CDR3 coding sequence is TGCAGTGCTAGTCTAATCTCTGGTGGCTATGGCTACACCTTC.

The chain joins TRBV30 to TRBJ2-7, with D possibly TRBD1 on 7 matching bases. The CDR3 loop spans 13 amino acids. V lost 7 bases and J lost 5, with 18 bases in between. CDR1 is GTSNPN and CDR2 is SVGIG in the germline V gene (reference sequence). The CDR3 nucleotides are TGTGCCTCTGGAAGGTCAGGGGGGAACGAGCAGTACTTC. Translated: CASGRSGGNEQYF.